Following are 26 T cell receptor beta chains from one sample sequenced in a study of cytomegalovirus exposure and HLA in healthy donors. The PCR made use of 60 Vbeta and 13 Jbeta primers. Profiling relied on immunoSEQ multiplex PCR, and the TCRdb table lists in-frame clones only, not all of them. The sample table includes about 210,000 clones. The sequenced sample consisted of PBMCs. The receptors derive from a woman under 40 in good health and CMV-seropositive.

V gene TRBV6-6 combines with J gene TRBJ2-6; no reliable D call. The CDR3 is 15 amino acids. Per the germline V gene, CDR1 is MNHNY and CDR2 is SVGAGI (reference sequence). V dropped 4 bases and J dropped 0 bases, with 7 bases sitting between them. CDR3: CASSFTSSGANVLTF. CDR3 DNA sequence: TGTGCCAGCAGTTTTACAAGCTCTGGGGCCAACGTCCTGACTTTC.

The gene calls are TRBV28 and TRBJ2-1; D remains ambiguous. The V end was cut by 7 bases, the J end by 6 bases, with 16 bases between. The CDR3 is 14 amino acids. Germline assignment: CDR1 MDHEN and CDR2 SYDVKM. CDR3 sequence: CASNLSSRGNEQFF. The CDR3 DNA is TGTGCCAGCAACTTGTCGTCGAGAGGCAATGAGCAGTTCTTC.

The chain carries TRBV5-3 and TRBJ1-3, with D perhaps matching TRBD1 (5 bases). TRBV5-3 is reported as an ORF; its role is uncertain. The CDR3 spans 16 residues. V shed 5 bases and J shed 0 bases, with 15 bases lying between them. The CDR3 DNA sequence: TGTGCCAGAAGGTACAAGGGGATCGCCTCTGGAAACACCATATATTTT. Protein sequence: CARRYKGIASGNTIYF.

V gene TRBV15 combines with J gene TRBJ2-7; the match to TRBD2 covers 13 bases. Unmatched junction bases numbered 7, after V lost 3 bases and J lost 2 bases. The CDR3 runs to 17 residues. Germline CDR1 and CDR2: LNHNV and YYDKDF (reference sequence). This CDR3 is CATSSDYGTSGTYEQYF. In DNA form, the CDR3 reads TGTGCCACCAGCAGCGATTACGGGACTAGCGGGACCTACGAGCAGTACTTC.

The chain employs TRBV5-5 and TRBJ1-5; tentative D call: TRBD1 (6 bases). The CDR3 runs 15 residues. The V end lost 3 bases, the J end lost 5 bases, and 15 bases lay between the germline ends. Looked up from germline, CDR1 is SGHKS and CDR2 is YYEKEE (reference sequence). CDR3 region: CASSWVGTPDQPQHF. DNA for the CDR3: TGTGCCAGCAGCTGGGTGGGGACACCCGATCAGCCCCAGCATTTT. Looking up the rest from reference TRBV5-5 and TRBJ1-5 gives the full variable domain: DAGVTQSPTHLIKTRGQQVTLRCSPISGHKSVSWYQQVLGQGPQFIFQYYEKEERGRGNFPDRFSARQFPNYSSELNVNALLLGDSALYLCASSWVGTPDQPQHFGDGTRLSIL.

The chain's CDR3 is CASSQDERSTDTQYF. DNA of the CDR3: TGCGCCAGCAGCCAAGATGAGCGGAGCACAGATACGCAGTATTTT. The chain employs TRBV4-3 and TRBJ2-3, with a possible D match to TRBD2 (5 bases). Germline CDR1 reads LGHNA; CDR2 reads YSLEER. This CDR3 is built from 15 residues. V shed 0 bases and J shed 0 bases, with 7 bases lying between them.

The J gene is TRBJ2-1, the V gene TRBV9; D is possibly TRBD2 (5 bases). V was shortened by 0 bases and J by 0 bases, with 10 bases between the two germline ends. Germline-derived CDR1 and CDR2 are SGDLS and YYNGEE. There are 16 residues in the CDR3. This CDR3 reads CASSVVSASSYNEQFF. The CDR3 DNA follows: TGTGCCAGCAGCGTAGTTAGCGCTAGCTCCTACAATGAGCAGTTCTTC.

This rearrangement joins TRBV7-2 to TRBJ2-7, with D uncertain. The V end lost 8 bases, the J end lost 3 bases, and 8 bases lay between the germline ends. CDR1 and CDR2 (germline): SGHTA, FQGNSA. The CDR3 extends over 11 amino acids. The CDR3, as DNA: TGTGCCAGCGGCATATTCTACGAGCAGTACTTC. Its protein product is CASGIFYEQYF.

V gene TRBV5-8 combines with J gene TRBJ2-3; D is possibly TRBD1 (6 bases). The CDR3 extends over 16 amino acids. CDR1 SGHTS and CDR2 YDEGEE come from the germline V gene. With 4 bases removed from V and 1 base from J, the gap between germline ends came to 16 bases. Here the CDR3 DNA reads TGTGCCAGCAGCCCCCAAACAGGGTCTCGCACAGATACGCAGTATTTT. Protein product: CASSPQTGSRTDTQYF.

This sequence joins TRBV18 and TRBJ1-2, with a tentative D call TRBD1 (6 bases). The CDR3 is 13 amino acids. Germline CDR1 reads KGHSH; CDR2 reads LQKENI. The V gene lost 2 bases and the J gene lost 4 bases, with 8 bases spanning the gap. In DNA form, the CDR3 reads TGTGCCAGCTCACCAATGGACAGCTATGGCTACACCTTC. It translates to CASSPMDSYGYTF.

In regard to this clone: Other DNA sequences in this specimen translate into the identical CDR3. The chain links TRBV29-1 to TRBJ2-3, with D possibly matching TRBD1 (6 bases). V gave up 4 bases and J gave up 2 bases, with 13 bases separating them. The CDR3 runs 14 residues. Germline V gene sequence: CDR1 SQVTM, CDR2 ANQGSEA. The CDR3 coding sequence is TGCAGCGTTGCCAGGGGAGAGGTCACAGATACGCAGTATTTT. Its translation is CSVARGEVTDTQYF.

This chain joins TRBV25-1 and TRBJ2-3; D unresolved. CDR3 length equals 14 residues. The germline V gene encodes CDR1 MGHDK and CDR2 SYGVNS. Trimming stripped 3 bases from V and 6 bases from J, with 13 bases between. This CDR3 reads CASSEAGSLDTQYF. In nucleotides, the CDR3 is TGTGCCAGCAGTGAGGCTGGTAGCTTGGATACGCAGTATTTT.

The chain links TRBV29-1 to TRBJ2-7, with 7 nucleotides matching TRBD1. J lost 5 bases, V lost 6 bases, and 1 base had no gene match. CDR1 and CDR2 (germline): SQVTM, ANQGSEA. The CDR3 sequence is 10 residues long. The CDR3 DNA sequence: TGCAGCGTAGACAGGGACGAGCAGTACTTC. Its translation: CSVDRDEQYF.

CDR3 coding DNA: TGTGCCAGTAGCCGGACTAGCGGGAGGGCCCCGGGCACAGATACGCAGTATTTT. Its protein is CASSRTSGRAPGTDTQYF. The rearrangement joins TRBV19 to TRBJ2-3; TRBD2 agrees at 15 bases. The junction had 8 bases not matched to a gene; V was cut back by 6 bases and J by 1 base. The germline CDR1 and CDR2 sequences are LNHDA and SQIVND (reference sequence). This CDR3 comprises 18 residues.

The chain employs TRBV6-1 and TRBJ1-1, with 7 bases aligning to TRBD1. Germline V gives CDR1 MNHNS, CDR2 SASEGT. CDR3 length equals 15 residues. V dropped 7 bases and J dropped 2; count of bases not matched to a gene: 10. CDR3 nucleotide sequence: TGTGCCAGCAACCAAGACAGGGAGATTAACACTGAAGCTTTCTTT. It encodes CASNQDREINTEAFF.

The chain's CDR3 is CASSLLGTQYF. In nucleotides, the CDR3 is TGTGCCAGCAGCTTACTCGGTACGCAGTATTTT. This rearrangement joins TRBV7-2 to TRBJ2-3; D uncertain. The CDR3 is 11 amino acids. Germline CDR1 SGHTA, CDR2 FQGNSA. Deletions cut 2 bases from V and 8 bases from J, with 5 bases between.

The V call is TRBV6-6, the J call TRBJ2-3, with TRBD2 as a possible D gene (6 bases). CDR3 length equals 14 residues. Deletions cut 8 bases from V and 6 bases from J, with 18 bases between. Germline-derived CDR1 and CDR2 are MNHNY and SVGAGI (reference sequence). The CDR3 loop is CASARQIRGDTQYF. In DNA form, the CDR3 reads TGTGCCAGCGCCCGACAAATACGGGGGGATACGCAGTATTTT.

The rearrangement links TRBV5-1 to TRBJ2-5, with a weak D call TRBD1 (6 bases). The length of the CDR3 is 14 residues. Trimming left V 4 bases short and J 5 bases short, with 15 bases between. Germline lookup yields CDR1 SGHRS and CDR2 YFSETQ. Written as DNA, the CDR3 is TGCGCCAGCAGCGCACGGACAGTCCAGGAGACCCAGTACTTC. As protein: CASSARTVQETQYF.

This CDR3 is CASRVTDTDTQYF. Written as DNA, the CDR3 is TGTGCCAGCCGTGTGACAGACACAGATACGCAGTATTTT. V and J are TRBV6-5 and TRBJ2-3; maybe TRBD1 (5 bases). V was clipped by 8 bases and J by 2 bases, with 11 bases between them. CDR3 length: 13 residues. CDR1 is MNHEY and CDR2 is SVGAGI in the germline V gene.

This chain joins TRBV30 and TRBJ2-7; a weak D match, TRBD1 (6 bases). Deletions cut 1 base from V and 5 bases from J, with 18 bases between. The CDR3 consists of 15 residues. CDR1 and CDR2 from the germline V gene are GTSNPN and SVGIG (reference sequence). The CDR3 region has the DNA TGTGCCTGGAGTGCCGCGGAGCAGGGGTCCCACGAGCAGTACTTC. Its translation: CAWSAAEQGSHEQYF.

The chain recombines TRBV5-4 with TRBJ2-5, with D perhaps TRBD2 (5 bases). CDR3 size: 15 residues. With 3 bases removed from V and 0 bases from J, the gap between germline ends came to 12 bases. Per germline, CDR1 SGHNT and CDR2 YYREEE (reference sequence). CDR3 bases: TGTGCCAGCAGCTCCGGGAAGGCGGACCAAGAGACCCAGTACTTC. Encoded protein: CASSSGKADQETQYF.

The chain uses TRBV28 and TRBJ1-1; D is ambiguous. Germline values: CDR1 MDHEN, CDR2 SYDVKM. V was cut by 8 bases and J by 7 bases, with 17 bases left in between. CDR3 length: 13 amino acids. The CDR3 DNA reads as TGTGCCAGCCTCGTCCGAGAGGGAGGTGAAGCTTTCTTT. It specifies CASLVREGGEAFF.

This chain uses TRBV10-2 with TRBJ1-1; 7 nucleotides match TRBD1. J was trimmed by 0 bases and V by 6 bases; bases with no gene match: 4. Germline V gives CDR1 WSHSY, CDR2 SAAADI. The CDR3 has 14 residues. The chain's CDR3 is CASRRGQVNTEAFF. As DNA, the CDR3 is TGCGCCAGCAGACGCGGACAGGTGAACACTGAAGCTTTCTTT.

The V call is TRBV5-4, the J call TRBJ1-1, with TRBD1 identical over 10 bases. CDR1 SGHNT and CDR2 YYREEE come from the germline V gene (reference sequence). The CDR3 contains 14 residues. Losses at the gene ends were 3 bases for V and 5 bases for J; bases not matched to a gene: 4. CDR3 in amino acids: CASSSRDRGTEAFF. The CDR3 DNA follows: TGTGCCAGCAGCTCCCGGGACAGGGGTACTGAAGCTTTCTTT. Looking up the rest from reference TRBV5-4 and TRBJ1-1 gives the full variable domain: ETGVTQSPTHLIKTRGQQVTLRCSSQSGHNTVSWYQQALGQGPQFIFQYYREEENGRGNFPPRFSGLQFPNYSSELNVNALELDDSALYLCASSSRDRGTEAFFGQGTRLTVV.

V usage is TRBV27 and J usage is TRBJ1-6, with no clear D. CDR1 and CDR2 from the germline V gene are MNHEY and SMNVEV (reference sequence). V lost 4 bases to trimming and J lost 0 bases, with 7 bases between them. The CDR3 contains 15 residues. CDR3 DNA sequence: TGTGCCAGCAGTTGGAGTAGCTCCTATAATTCACCCCTCCACTTT. Translated: CASSWSSSYNSPLHF.

The V and J genes are TRBV18 and TRBJ1-2; 10 bases are a match to TRBD1. The CDR3 length is 14 residues. Germline CDR1 reads KGHSH; CDR2 reads LQKENI. Trimming removed 3 bases from V and 8 bases from J; junction bases left unmatched: 6. The CDR3 spells CASSPRQGAGGYTF. CDR3 coding DNA: TGTGCCAGCTCACCCCGACAGGGGGCTGGAGGCTACACCTTC.